Listed below are T cell receptor beta chains from one sample, sequenced in a study of regulatory T cells in long-lasting Graves disease. TCRdb redid the calling of the multiplex PCR reads with MiXCR, one entry per CDR3 protein. This table has a few hundred thousand distinct CDR3 sequences, about 19% appearing once. Source: peripheral blood mononuclear cells (PBMCs), taken at new diagnosis, from a patient treated with antithyroid drugs. These receptors were obtained from a female donor with Graves disease. Both conserved end residues are trimmed from each CDR3.

V	J	CDR3
TRBV7-2	TRBJ1-2	ASSPLGDSYGYT
TRBV12-3/TRBV12-4	.	ASSRWGGQGALEQY
TRBV2	TRBJ2-1	ASSDTGGDEQF
TRBV7-2	TRBJ2-1	ASSLAGLTNEQF
TRBV30	TRBJ1-3	ACKFSGNTIY
TRBV20-1	TRBJ2-1	SAGTTQQGFNEQF
TRBV5-1	TRBJ1-2	ASSLGGGETYGYT
TRBV5-1	TRBJ2-2	ASSPLVRGAGELF
TRBV9	TRBJ1-4	ASSVQDENEKLF
TRBV11-3	TRBJ2-7	ASSLSGPYEQY
TRBV29-1	TRBJ2-1	SVEGDFSYNEQF
TRBV6-1	TRBJ2-2	ASGPHGTGELF
TRBV7-2	TRBJ1-5	ASSLEAGPNQPQH
TRBV5-6	TRBJ2-3	ASSPQGLSTDTRY
TRBV28	TRBJ1-2	ASSTGRTVYGYT
TRBV18	TRBJ2-1	ATKGRQEYNEQF
TRBV6-2/TRBV6-3	TRBJ1-5	ASSYSTLGTGGFSNQPQH
TRBV18	TRBJ1-2	ASSPDRQIYGYT
TRBV12-3/TRBV12-4	TRBJ1-2	ASTKRQGLFYGYT
TRBV12-3/TRBV12-4	TRBJ2-2	ASSSRGGPGELF
TRBV27	TRBJ2-5	ASRPETSGGIETQY
TRBV19	TRBJ2-5	ASSIDSGVPTQY
TRBV11-2	TRBJ2-1	ASSLNSGYNEQF
TRBV10-3	TRBJ2-1	AISDRSGNEQF
TRBV20-1	TRBJ2-3	SASSRPDTQY
TRBV28	TRBJ2-7	ASSYGDGSYEQY
TRBV2	TRBJ2-5	ASTPGTGGGETQY